The next 3 T cell receptor beta chains were all read from a single sample in a study of blood T cell repertoires in COVID-19. Assay used: immunoSEQ multiplex PCR; TCRdb lists only in-frame clones, some missing. The profile shows about 490,000 clones, approximately 85% of them singletons. The source material was peripheral blood. Receptors originate from a human donor in a cohort sampled during active COVID-19.

This chain links TRBV7-2 with TRBJ1-1; D gene unclear. Germline V gene data show CDR1 as SGHTA and CDR2 as FQGNSA. This CDR3 has 14 amino acids. V was clipped by 9 bases and J by 3 bases, with 17 bases between them. This chain's CDR3 is CASLEGGGDTEAFF. The DNA of the CDR3 is TGTGCCAGTTTGGAGGGAGGCGGTGACACTGAAGCTTTCTTT.

The rearrangement joins TRBV10-3 to TRBJ1-3; D gene ambiguous. V dropped 6 bases and J dropped 0 bases, with 9 bases sitting between them. The CDR3 covers 14 residues. Germline lookup yields CDR1 ENHRY and CDR2 SYGVKD. The CDR3 here is CAISPGNSGNTIYF. CDR3 DNA: TGTGCCATCAGCCCAGGTAACTCTGGAAACACCATATATTTT.

This chain uses TRBV7-8 with TRBJ1-1; 9 positions agree with TRBD1. Germline CDR1 reads SGHVS; CDR2 reads FQNEAQ. Trimming cost V 1 base and J 4 bases; bases outside gene matches: 4. The CDR3 is 15 amino acids. The CDR3 region has the DNA TGTGCCAGCAGCTTAGGACAGGGGGGGAGCACTGAAGCTTTCTTT. Translated: CASSLGQGGSTEAFF.